These 14 T cell receptor beta chains were sequenced from one sample in a study of CD8 T cells in ankylosing spondylitis (TCRdb year 2017). Study-wide conclusions, independent of this receptor: A TCR beta motif made up of several highly homologous amino acid variants appeared to be characteristic of blood from ankylosing spondylitis patients.

Receptor amplification or capture employed 5' RACE. The instrument given in TCRdb is Illumina HiSeq 2500. Using fastp trimming at Q25 and MiXCR clonotype assembly, TCRdb reanalyzed the public sequencing data and kept in-frame beta chains. All rows with the same CDR3 protein become a single entry with the most common DNA and genes. The sample yields about 800,000 distinct CDR3 sequences; about 10% were counted once. Of the sample, about 0.5% is held by the ten largest clones. These TCRs' antigens remain unknown. The source material was blood, either unsorted or a sorted T cell fraction (not recorded which). These receptors came from a male donor with ankylosing spondylitis.

This CDR3 is CASSPTTDRGREQYF. Here the CDR3 DNA reads TGTGCCAGCAGCCCGACGACGGACAGGGGGCGCGAGCAGTACTTC. The gene calls are TRBV7-9 and TRBJ2-7; 11 nucleotides align to TRBD1. Germline V gene sequence: CDR1 SEHNR, CDR2 FQNEAQ (reference sequence). Trimming cost V 5 bases and J 6 bases; bases outside gene matches: 9. The CDR3 totals 15 residues.

The chain joins TRBV20-1 to TRBJ2-1; 10 nucleotides line up with TRBD2. The CDR3 has 16 amino acids. Germline V gene data show CDR1 as DFQATT and CDR2 as SNEGSKA (reference sequence). V lost 3 bases to trimming and J lost 3 bases; unmatched junction nucleotides: 8. CDR3 protein: CSARGPLAGDYNEQFF. The CDR3 DNA is TGCAGTGCTAGGGGGCCCCTAGCGGGAGACTACAATGAGCAGTTCTTC.

CDR3 region: CASSERFPGRAEQFF. The CDR3 coding sequence is TGTGCCAGCAGTGAACGCTTTCCTGGACGGGCGGAGCAGTTCTTC. The chain links TRBV2 to TRBJ2-1; D gene unclear. The CDR3 spans 15 residues. Per germline, CDR1 SNHLY and CDR2 FYNNEI. V was trimmed by 2 bases and J by 10 bases, leaving 18 bases between them.

A few counts support this clonotype. This chain uses TRBV29-1 with TRBJ2-1; 11 nucleotides align to TRBD2. V gave up 3 bases and J gave up 8 bases; unmatched junction bases: 6. Germline-derived CDR1 and CDR2 are SQVTM and ANQGSEA. The CDR3 covers 14 residues. The CDR3 spells CSVDTSGSRDEQFF. The CDR3 nucleotides are TGCAGCGTTGATACTAGCGGGAGTCGAGATGAGCAGTTCTTC.

This clonotype was found a few times. This sequence joins TRBV5-1 and TRBJ2-1, with D possibly TRBD1 on 5 matching bases. This CDR3 region has 15 residues. Germline-derived CDR1 and CDR2 are SGHRS and YFSETQ. Trimming cost V 3 bases and J 2 bases, with 12 bases left between them. The CDR3 nucleotides are TGCGCCAGCAGCTCCCTGGGGCAGCCCTACAATGAGCAGTTCTTC. Protein product: CASSSLGQPYNEQFF.

This clonotype was counted a few times. The CDR3 reads CASGILAGVADTQYF. CDR3 nucleotide sequence: TGTGCCAGCGGTATTCTAGCGGGAGTCGCAGATACGCAGTATTTT. J is TRBJ2-3 and V is TRBV7-2, with 10 bases identical to TRBD2. This CDR3 has 15 residues. Trimming removed 8 bases from V and 4 bases from J; junction bases left unmatched: 9. Germline assignment: CDR1 SGHTA and CDR2 FQGNSA.

The gene calls are TRBV20-1 and TRBJ2-1; TRBD2 matches 7 bases. Unmatched junction bases numbered 10, after V lost 0 bases and J lost 8 bases. The CDR3 is 15 amino acids. The germline V gene encodes CDR1 DFQATT and CDR2 SNEGSKA (reference sequence). This CDR3 reads CSARDPKGAGDEQFF. The DNA for the CDR3 is TGCAGTGCTAGAGATCCGAAAGGCGCGGGGGATGAGCAGTTCTTC.

The chain uses TRBV5-1 and TRBJ1-1, with TRBD1 matching 7 bases. This CDR3 contains 15 residues. Trimming took 0 bases from V and 4 from J; bases not matched to a gene: 6. Germline V lookup: CDR1 SGHRS, CDR2 YFSETQ. The chain's CDR3 is CASSLVDRESTEAFF. The DNA of the CDR3 is TGCGCCAGCAGCTTGGTTGACAGGGAAAGCACTGAAGCTTTCTTT.

The chain couples TRBV20-1 to TRBJ1-4; possible D gene TRBD1, 5 bases. The CDR3 contains 17 residues. The germline gives CDR1 DFQATT, CDR2 SNEGSKA (reference sequence). V was clipped by 5 bases and J by 3 bases, with 22 bases between them. This chain's CDR3 is CSAARVGSGLSNEKLFF. The CDR3 coding sequence is TGCAGTGCTGCCAGGGTAGGCTCGGGGTTGTCTAATGAAAAACTGTTTTTT.

The sample holds a few counts of this clonotype. This chain links TRBV20-1 with TRBJ1-4, with D possibly being TRBD1 (6 bases). V lost 3 bases, J lost 3 bases, and 14 bases lay in between. The length of the CDR3 is 15 residues. Germline CDR1 and CDR2: DFQATT and SNEGSKA (reference sequence). The CDR3 bases are TGCAGTGCTAGGGGGACCACAGGGCCTAATGAAAAACTGTTTTTT. Protein product: CSARGTTGPNEKLFF.

In its sample, this clonotype was seen a few times. The rearrangement links TRBV18 to TRBJ2-2, with 8 bases fitting TRBD1. The trim removed 3 bases at V and 4 bases at J, leaving 4 bases unmatched. The CDR3 totals 15 residues. Per the germline V gene, CDR1 is KGHSH and CDR2 is LQKENI. This CDR3 is CASSPGTGPTGELFF. The CDR3 DNA is TGTGCCAGCTCACCGGGGACAGGTCCCACCGGGGAGCTGTTTTTT.

The table lists this clonotype with a few counts. Mismatch with germline at one junction end may stem from a read error. The V and J genes are TRBV7-7 and TRBJ2-1; 8 nucleotides match TRBD1. The CDR3 contains 16 residues. Germline V CDR1 and CDR2: SSHAT, FNYEAQ (reference sequence). The DNA for the CDR3 is TGTGCTAGCAGCTTAGGGCAGGGGGCACGTCTAGGTGAGCAGTTCTTC. This codes for CASSLGQGARLGEQFF. The variable domain in full, with the rest retrieved from reference TRBV7-7 and TRBJ2-1, is GAGVSQSPRYKVTKRGQDVTLRCDPISSHATLYWYQQALGQGPEFLTYFNYEAQPDKSGLPSDRFSAERPEGSISTLTIQRTEQRDSAMYRCASSLGQGARLGEQFFGPGTRLTVL.

This clonotype was recorded at least ten times. This chain joins TRBV7-2 and TRBJ2-7; 10 nucleotides match TRBD2. CDR1 and CDR2 from the germline V gene are SGHTA and FQGNSA. The length of the CDR3 is 15 residues. The trim removed 6 bases at V and 3 bases at J, leaving 8 bases unmatched. This CDR3 is CASSLRLAGSYEQYF. CDR3 nucleotide sequence: TGTGCCAGCAGTTTGAGACTAGCGGGTAGCTACGAGCAGTACTTC.

This clonotype was counted many times. This chain joins TRBV7-2 and TRBJ1-2; 7 nucleotides line up with TRBD1. The CDR3 is 15 residues long. Germline values: CDR1 SGHTA, CDR2 FQGNSA. J was trimmed by 8 bases and V by 1 base; bases with no gene match: 10. CDR3 amino acids: CASSLEATGFGGYTF. CDR3 sequence (DNA): TGTGCCAGCAGCTTAGAGGCGACAGGGTTCGGCGGCTACACCTTC.